This TCR beta chain was recorded in a study of graft-versus-host responses after intestinal transplantation. The table came from immunoSEQ multiplex PCR; TCRdb's copy has only in-frame clones and leaves some out. The data contain tens of thousands of clones, more than 85% of them singletons. Trimming shortened V by 11 bases and J by 0 bases, and 20 bases separated the two germline ends. Germline lookup yields CDR1 LNHDA and CDR2 SQIVND (reference sequence). The CDR3 runs 16 residues. Comment on this clone: Its antigen is not known.

The material was unstimulated CD8+ T cells sorted from spleen or lymph node cells, obtained before intestinal transplant. The gene calls are TRBV19 and TRBJ1-5; a weak D match, TRBD1 (6 bases). This TCR came from a human donor who received an intestinal transplant. The CDR3: CAVGTPRIDSNQPQHF. The CDR3 DNA reads TGTGCCGTCGGGACACCAAGGATTGATAGCAATCAGCCCCAGCATTTT.